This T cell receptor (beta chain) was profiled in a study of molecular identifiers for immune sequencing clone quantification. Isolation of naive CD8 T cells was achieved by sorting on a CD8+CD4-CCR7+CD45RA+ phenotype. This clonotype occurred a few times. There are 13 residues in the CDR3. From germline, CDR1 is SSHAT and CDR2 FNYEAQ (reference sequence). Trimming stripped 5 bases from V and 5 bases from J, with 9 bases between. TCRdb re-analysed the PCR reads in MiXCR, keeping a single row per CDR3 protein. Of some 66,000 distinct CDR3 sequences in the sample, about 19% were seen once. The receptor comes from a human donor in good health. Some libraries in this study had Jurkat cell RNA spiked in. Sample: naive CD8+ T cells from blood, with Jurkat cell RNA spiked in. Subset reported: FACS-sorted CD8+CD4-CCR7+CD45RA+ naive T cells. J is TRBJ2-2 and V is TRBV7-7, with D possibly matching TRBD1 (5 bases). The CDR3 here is CASSRTSTGELFF. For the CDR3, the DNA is TGTGCCAGCAGCCGGACATCAACCGGGGAGCTGTTTTTT. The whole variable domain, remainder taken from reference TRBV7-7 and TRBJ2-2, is GAGVSQSPRYKVTKRGQDVTLRCDPISSHATLYWYQQALGQGPEFLTYFNYEAQPDKSGLPSDRFSAERPEGSISTLTIQRTEQRDSAMYRCASSRTSTGELFFGEGSRLTVL.